This passage covers 20 T cell receptor beta chains from one sample sequenced in a study of T cell repertoires in cytomegalovirus infection. TCRdb re-called the reads with MiXCR, one entry per CDR3 protein. This table has around 100,000 distinct CDR3 sequences, roughly 39% appearing once. These receptors have no known antigen. Here the sequenced sample was CD8+ T cells from cultured PBMCs, taken from culture after CMV antigen stimulation. All receptors come from a human donor in good health (CMV status not recorded). Some clones in this sample may be carry-over from other donors' samples.

This chain uses TRBV7-2 with TRBJ2-1; a weak D match, TRBD2 (7 bases). V lost 6 bases and J 4 bases, leaving 13 bases between the germline ends. Germline CDR1 and CDR2: SGHTA and FQGNSA. This CDR3 has 14 residues. The CDR3 spells CASRGGGPYNEQFF. CDR3 DNA sequence: TGTGCCAGCAGAGGCGGGGGCCCTTACAATGAGCAGTTCTTC. Looking up the rest from reference TRBV7-2 and TRBJ2-1 gives the full variable domain: GAGVSQSPSNKVTEKGKDVELRCDPISGHTALYWYRQSLGQGLEFLIYFQGNSAPDKSGLPSDRFSAERTGGSVSTLTIQRTQQEDSAVYLCASRGGGPYNEQFFGPGTRLTVL.

There are a few counts of this clonotype. The chain has TRBV6-2 or TRBV6-3 and TRBJ1-6, with 10 bases fitting TRBD1. The CDR3 spans 16 residues. J was trimmed by 12 bases and V by 2 bases; bases with no gene match: 10. Germline CDR1 reads MNHEY; CDR2 reads SVGEGT. As DNA, the CDR3 is TGTGCCAGCAGTTACCGAGGGACAGGGGATCGGGTACCCCTCCACTTT. Its protein is CASSYRGTGDRVPLHF.

The chain is built from TRBV14 and TRBJ1-5; D not resolved. CDR1 SGHDN and CDR2 FVKESK come from the germline V gene. The CDR3 is 12 amino acids. V lost 4 bases and J 7 bases, leaving 8 bases between the germline ends. The CDR3 DNA reads as TGTGCCAGCAGCCTGGGGATGCAGCCCCAGCATTTT. Its protein product is CASSLGMQPQHF.

The gene calls are TRBV20-1 and TRBJ2-4, with 9 bases fitting TRBD2. V lost 6 bases to trimming and J lost 5 bases; unmatched junction nucleotides: 8. CDR3 length: 14 amino acids. The germline V gene encodes CDR1 DFQATT and CDR2 SNEGSKA (reference sequence). For the CDR3, the DNA is TGCAGTGCGTTACCTGGGACTAGCCAAAACATTCAGTACTTC. Translating it yields CSALPGTSQNIQYF.

This clonotype turned up a few times. The chain employs TRBV19 and TRBJ2-5, with D perhaps matching TRBD1 (5 bases). The V gene's germline CDR1 is LNHDA and CDR2 SQIVND (reference sequence). There are 11 residues in the CDR3. Trimming cost V 1 base and J 9 bases, with 6 bases left between them. This chain's CDR3 is CASSIGQSQYF. The DNA for the CDR3 is TGTGCCAGTAGTATAGGACAGTCCCAGTACTTC.

This clonotype was seen ten or more times. The V gene is TRBV2, the J gene TRBJ2-7; 8 nucleotides line up with TRBD1. Germline trimming cut 6 bases from V and 5 bases from J; bases unmatched to any gene: 12. CDR1 and CDR2 (germline): SNHLY, FYNNEI. The CDR3 is 15 residues long. CDR3: CASSPWGQGANEQYF. The CDR3 DNA reads TGTGCCAGCAGCCCTTGGGGGCAGGGGGCAAACGAGCAGTACTTC.

This chain connects TRBV7-6 to TRBJ1-2, with D possibly being TRBD1 (5 bases). The germline gives CDR1 SGHVS, CDR2 FNYEAQ. Deletions cut 6 bases from V and 6 bases from J, with 20 bases between. CDR3 size: 15 residues. CDR3 residues: CASSLSTGQFDGYTF. The CDR3 bases are TGTGCCAGCAGTCTCTCAACTGGACAATTTGATGGCTACACCTTC.

The chain uses TRBV25-1 and TRBJ1-1; D perhaps matches TRBD1 (6 bases). Trimming shortened V by 1 base and J by 12 bases, and 15 bases separated the two germline ends. Per the germline V gene, CDR1 is MGHDK and CDR2 is SYGVNS. This CDR3 has 13 amino acids. Here the CDR3 DNA reads TGTGCCAGCAGTGAATGGACCACAGGGATAACTTTCTTT. It encodes CASSEWTTGITFF.

The CDR3 nucleotides read TGTGCCAGCACCGATGGGGGGGGGGCCTACAATGAGCAGTTCTTC. It encodes CASTDGGGAYNEQFF. This chain joins TRBV27 and TRBJ2-1, with 7 bases that match TRBD2. CDR3 length: 15 residues. J lost 2 bases, V lost 7 bases, and 8 bases had no gene match. Germline V gene data show CDR1 as MNHEY and CDR2 as SMNVEV (reference sequence).

This clonotype was counted between two and nine times. This chain joins TRBV7-6 and TRBJ2-1, with D tentatively TRBD1 or TRBD2 (5 bases each). The V gene lost 3 bases and the J gene lost 5 bases, with 11 bases spanning the gap. This CDR3 comprises 14 residues. The germline CDR1 and CDR2 sequences are SGHVS and FNYEAQ. The CDR3 reads CASSFGTGNNEQFF. The CDR3 nucleotides read TGTGCCAGCAGCTTTGGGACCGGGAACAATGAGCAGTTCTTC.

On this clonotype itself: A much larger clone differs from this one at a single base, so this may be a read error. This rearrangement joins TRBV7-9 to TRBJ2-1; D may be TRBD1 or TRBD2 (5 bases each). The CDR3 covers 14 residues. The germline V gene encodes CDR1 SEHNR and CDR2 FQNEAQ (reference sequence). V dropped 3 bases and J dropped 8 bases, with 14 bases sitting between them. This CDR3 reads CASSLDISGDEQFF. The CDR3 coding sequence is TGTGCCAGCAGCTTGGACATCTCCGGGGATGAGCAGTTCTTC.

The chain is built from TRBV4-1 and TRBJ1-4; 11 bases agree with TRBD1. There are 14 residues in the CDR3. V trimming: 6 bases; J trimming: 8 bases; junction bases outside the gene matches: 5. Germline-derived CDR1 and CDR2 are MGHRA and YSYEKL. The chain's CDR3 is CASSRDRGDEKLFF. CDR3 DNA sequence: TGCGCCAGCAGTCGGGACAGGGGGGACGAAAAACTGTTTTTT.

This clonotype was seen a few times. The gene calls are TRBV6-6 and TRBJ2-2; D ambiguous. In germline, CDR1 is MNHNY, CDR2 SVGAGI (reference sequence). The CDR3 consists of 13 residues. Trimming took 2 bases from V and 1 from J, leaving 2 bases between them. The DNA for the CDR3 is TGTGCCAGCAGTTACCTGAACACCGGGGAGCTGTTTTTT. Amino acid sequence: CASSYLNTGELFF.

The chain has TRBV27 and TRBJ1-5; D uncertain. V lost 8 bases to trimming and J lost 0 bases, with 14 bases between them. This CDR3 has 15 amino acids. Looked up from germline, CDR1 is MNHEY and CDR2 is SMNVEV (reference sequence). CDR3 DNA: TGTGCCAGCGCAGGTTCGATTTATAGCAATCAGCCCCAGCATTTT. Protein sequence: CASAGSIYSNQPQHF.

This clonotype was detected ten times or more. The chain employs TRBV12-3 or TRBV12-4 and TRBJ2-2, with 7 nucleotides matching TRBD1. The CDR3 sequence is 14 residues long. Germline trimming cut 7 bases from V and 3 bases from J; bases unmatched to any gene: 5. This chain's CDR3 is CASTPGQHTGELFF. The CDR3 coding sequence is TGTGCCAGCACACCGGGACAGCACACCGGGGAGCTGTTTTTT.

This clonotype was seen a single time. A junction boundary mismatches the germline segment, possibly from a read error. The chain combines TRBV5-3 with TRBJ2-1, with 9 nucleotides matching TRBD1. TRBV5-3 is noted as an ORF with a role that remains uncertain. There are 16 residues in the CDR3. The CDR3 coding sequence is TGTGCCAGCAGCTTGGGGAACAGGGGGCCCTACAATGAGCAGTTCTTC. Translating it yields CASSLGNRGPYNEQFF.

The V and J genes are TRBV27 and TRBJ2-1; D may match TRBD1 or TRBD2 (5 bases each). CDR1 is MNHEY, CDR2 SMNVEV, per germline (reference sequence). The CDR3 loop spans 15 amino acids. Trimming cost V 0 bases and J 7 bases, with 13 bases left between them. CDR3 nucleotide sequence: TGTGCCAGCAGTTTATCGGGGGTAATAAGGAATGAGCAGTTCTTC. Translation gives CASSLSGVIRNEQFF.

This sequence joins TRBV6-2 or TRBV6-3 and TRBJ2-7; either TRBD1 or TRBD2 may fit D (6 bases each). The germline V gene encodes CDR1 MNHEY and CDR2 SVGEGT. The V and J ends lost 0 bases and 5 bases respectively, with 14 bases between them. The CDR3 has 15 amino acids. The CDR3 DNA is TGTGCCAGCAGTTACTCATGGGGGGCTGTGAACGAGCAGTACTTC. Translated: CASSYSWGAVNEQYF.

A single count supports this clonotype. The chain is built from TRBV20-1 and TRBJ1-1; D uncertain. V shed 0 bases and J shed 9 bases, with 14 bases lying between them. Germline V gene lookup returns CDR1 DFQATT and CDR2 SNEGSKA (reference sequence). This CDR3 comprises 13 residues. For the CDR3, the DNA is TGCAGTGCTAGAGAAACAGACACTAATAAAGCTTTCTTT. Residues: CSARETDTNKAFF.

The J gene is TRBJ1-6, the V gene TRBV7-8; unclear D gene. Looked up from germline, CDR1 is SGHVS and CDR2 is FQNEAQ. The germline V and J ends were trimmed by 7 bases and 4 bases, with 5 bases remaining between them. The CDR3 contains 12 residues. The DNA of the CDR3 is TGTGCCAGCATCGGGTATAATTCACCCCTCCACTTT. Residues: CASIGYNSPLHF.